Below are 5 T cell receptor beta chains sequenced from a single sample in a study of blood T cell repertoires in COVID-19. Profiled with immunoSEQ multiplex PCR; TCRdb holds only in-frame clones, not every one. Of roughly 410,000 clones in the sample, 89% were seen once. Input material: peripheral blood. Every receptor here comes from a woman aged 40 to 55 with COVID-19, enrolled during active disease.

The chain has TRBV6-5 and TRBJ2-2, with D perhaps TRBD1 (7 bases). The CDR3 is 15 amino acids. V was trimmed by 10 bases and J by 4 bases, leaving 19 bases between them. CDR1 and CDR2 from the germline V gene are MNHEY and SVGAGI. The CDR3 sequence is CATLRAGGITGELFF. Here the CDR3 DNA reads TGTGCCACGCTAAGGGCAGGGGGGATCACCGGGGAGCTGTTTTTT.

The rearrangement joins TRBV14 to TRBJ1-4, with a weak D call TRBD1 (5 bases). Deletions cut 3 bases from V and 0 bases from J, with 14 bases between. Germline V CDR1 and CDR2: SGHDN, FVKESK. The CDR3 spans 17 residues. The CDR3 nucleotides are TGTGCCAGCAGCCAGGGACTGCCCTACGCAACTAATGAAAAACTGTTTTTT. It yields the protein CASSQGLPYATNEKLFF.

The CDR3 sequence is CASSLTGSNEQFF. The CDR3 nucleotides read TGTGCCAGCAGTTTGACAGGAAGCAATGAGCAGTTCTTC. The rearrangement joins TRBV6-2 or TRBV6-3 to TRBJ2-1; D possibly corresponds to TRBD1 (6 bases). Germline V CDR1 and CDR2: MNHEY, SVGEGT. CDR3 length equals 13 residues. Deletions cut 4 bases from V and 6 bases from J, with 10 bases between.

About this clone itself: Other DNA sequences of this sample code for an identical CDR3. This chain joins TRBV19 and TRBJ1-1; weak D call: TRBD1 (5 bases). This CDR3 region has 12 residues. Trimming stripped 2 bases from V and 5 bases from J, with 6 bases between. The germline V gene encodes CDR1 LNHDA and CDR2 SQIVND (reference sequence). DNA for the CDR3: TGTGCCAGTAGTATACGGGGGACTGAAGCTTTCTTT. This codes for CASSIRGTEAFF.

A single count supports this clone. The chain has TRBV5-1 and TRBJ1-2; 9 nucleotides align to TRBD1. Per the germline V gene, CDR1 is SGHRS and CDR2 is YFSETQ. The CDR3 has 15 amino acids. The J segment lost 5 bases and the V segment lost 2 bases, leaving 7 bases of the junction unmatched. CDR3 residues: CASSFRDREGYGYTF. The CDR3, as DNA: TGCGCCAGCAGCTTCCGGGACAGGGAAGGTTATGGCTACACCTTC.